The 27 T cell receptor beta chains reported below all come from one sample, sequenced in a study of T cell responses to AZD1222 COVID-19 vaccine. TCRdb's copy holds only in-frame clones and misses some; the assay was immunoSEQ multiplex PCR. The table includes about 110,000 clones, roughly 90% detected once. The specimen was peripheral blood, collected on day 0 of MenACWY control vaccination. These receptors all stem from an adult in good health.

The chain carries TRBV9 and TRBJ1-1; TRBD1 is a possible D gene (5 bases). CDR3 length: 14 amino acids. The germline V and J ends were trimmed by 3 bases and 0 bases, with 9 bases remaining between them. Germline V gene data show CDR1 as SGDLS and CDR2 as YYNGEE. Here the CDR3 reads CASSGRGVNTEAFF. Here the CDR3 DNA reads TGTGCCAGCAGCGGACGGGGGGTGAACACTGAAGCTTTCTTT. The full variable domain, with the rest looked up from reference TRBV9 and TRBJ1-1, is DSGVTQTPKHLITATGQRVTLRCSPRSGDLSVYWYQQSLDQGLQFLIQYYNGEERAKGNILERFSAQQFPDLHSELNLSSLELGDSALYFCASSGRGVNTEAFFGQGTRLTVV.

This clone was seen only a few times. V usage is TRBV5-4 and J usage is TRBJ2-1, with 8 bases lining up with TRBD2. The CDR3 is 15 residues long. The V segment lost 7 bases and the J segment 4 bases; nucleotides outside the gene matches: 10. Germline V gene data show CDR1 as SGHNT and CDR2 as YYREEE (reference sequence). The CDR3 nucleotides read TGTGCCAGCGCCGGCGGGGGGCTAAGTTACAATGAGCAGTTCTTC. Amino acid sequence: CASAGGGLSYNEQFF.

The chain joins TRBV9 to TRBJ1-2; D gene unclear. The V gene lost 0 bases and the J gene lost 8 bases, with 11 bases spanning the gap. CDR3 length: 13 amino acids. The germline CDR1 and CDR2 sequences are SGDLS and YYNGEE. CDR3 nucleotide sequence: TGTGCCAGCAGCGTAGAAGTGGCGGGAGGCTACACCTTC. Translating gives CASSVEVAGGYTF.

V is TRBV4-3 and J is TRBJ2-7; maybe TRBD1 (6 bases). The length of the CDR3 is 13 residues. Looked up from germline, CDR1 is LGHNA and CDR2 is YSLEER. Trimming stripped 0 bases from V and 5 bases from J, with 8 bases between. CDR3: CASSQDRGDEQYF. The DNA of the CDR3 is TGCGCCAGCAGCCAAGACAGGGGTGACGAGCAGTACTTC.

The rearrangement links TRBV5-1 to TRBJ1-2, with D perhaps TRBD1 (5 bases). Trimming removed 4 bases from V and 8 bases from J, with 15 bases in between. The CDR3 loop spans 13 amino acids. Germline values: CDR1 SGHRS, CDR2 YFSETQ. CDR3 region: CASSPAGVDGYTF. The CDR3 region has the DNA TGCGCCAGCAGCCCGGCGGGGGTCGACGGCTACACCTTC.

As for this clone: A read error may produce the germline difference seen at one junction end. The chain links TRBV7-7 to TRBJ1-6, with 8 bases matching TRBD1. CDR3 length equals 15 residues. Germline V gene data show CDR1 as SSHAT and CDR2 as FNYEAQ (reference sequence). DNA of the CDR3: TGTGCTAGCAGCTTAGCAGGGGGCAATAATTCACCCCTCCACTTT. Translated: CASSLAGGNNSPLHF.

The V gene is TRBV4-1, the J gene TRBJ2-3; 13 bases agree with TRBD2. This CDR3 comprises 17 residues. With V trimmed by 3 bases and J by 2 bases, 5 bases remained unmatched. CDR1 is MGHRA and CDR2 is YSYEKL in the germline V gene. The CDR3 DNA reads TGCGCCAGCAGCCAGCCGACTAGCGGGGGGCCCACAGATACGCAGTATTTT. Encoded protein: CASSQPTSGGPTDTQYF.

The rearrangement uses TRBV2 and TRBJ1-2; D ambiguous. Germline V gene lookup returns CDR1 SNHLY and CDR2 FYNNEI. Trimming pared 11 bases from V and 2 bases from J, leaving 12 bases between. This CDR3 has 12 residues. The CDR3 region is CAVGDLNYGYTF. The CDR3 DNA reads TGTGCCGTGGGCGACTTAAACTATGGCTACACCTTC.

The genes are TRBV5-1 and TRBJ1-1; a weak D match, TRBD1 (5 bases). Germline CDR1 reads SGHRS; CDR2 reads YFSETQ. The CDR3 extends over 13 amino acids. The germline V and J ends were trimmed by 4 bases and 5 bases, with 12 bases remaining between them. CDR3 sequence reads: CASSRLGGTEAFF. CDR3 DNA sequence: TGCGCCAGCAGCCGCCTGGGGGGGACTGAAGCTTTCTTT. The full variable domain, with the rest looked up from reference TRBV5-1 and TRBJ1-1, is KAGVTQTPRYLIKTRGQQVTLSCSPISGHRSVSWYQQTPGQGLQFLFEYFSETQRNKGNFPGRFSGRQFSNSRSEMNVSTLELGDSALYLCASSRLGGTEAFFGQGTRLTVV.

CDR3 sequence reads: CASSRQGSGNTIYF. The CDR3 bases are TGTGCCAGCAGCCGACAGGGGTCTGGAAACACCATATATTTT. The chain carries TRBV5-4 and TRBJ1-3, with 8 bases aligning to TRBD1. V trimming: 4 bases; J trimming: 1 base; junction bases outside the gene matches: 1. Germline loops: CDR1 SGHNT, CDR2 YYREEE (reference sequence). The length of the CDR3 is 14 residues. The full variable domain, in which reference TRBV5-4 and TRBJ1-3 provide the parts outside the CDR3, is ETGVTQSPTHLIKTRGQQVTLRCSSQSGHNTVSWYQQALGQGPQFIFQYYREEENGRGNFPPRFSGLQFPNYSSELNVNALELDDSALYLCASSRQGSGNTIYFGEGSWLTVV.

The CDR3 sequence is CAIQAGDSPLHF. For the CDR3, the DNA is TGTGCCATCCAAGCAGGGGATTCACCCCTCCACTTT. This chain connects TRBV10-3 to TRBJ1-6, with D perhaps matching TRBD1 (6 bases). In germline, CDR1 is ENHRY, CDR2 SYGVKD. This CDR3 is built from 12 residues. V lost 8 bases and J lost 8, with 10 bases in between.

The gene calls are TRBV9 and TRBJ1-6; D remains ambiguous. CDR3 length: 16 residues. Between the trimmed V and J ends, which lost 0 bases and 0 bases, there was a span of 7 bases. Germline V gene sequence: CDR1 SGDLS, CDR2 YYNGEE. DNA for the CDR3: TGTGCCAGCAGCGTAGGGGTGAGCTCCTATAATTCACCCCTCCACTTT. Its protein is CASSVGVSSYNSPLHF.

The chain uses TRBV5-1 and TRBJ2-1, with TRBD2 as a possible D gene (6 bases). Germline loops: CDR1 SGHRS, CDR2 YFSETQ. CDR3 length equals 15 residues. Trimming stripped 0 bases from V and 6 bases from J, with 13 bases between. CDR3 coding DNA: TGCGCCAGCAGCTTGGCTAGCGAGGGCCTCAATGAGCAGTTCTTC. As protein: CASSLASEGLNEQFF.

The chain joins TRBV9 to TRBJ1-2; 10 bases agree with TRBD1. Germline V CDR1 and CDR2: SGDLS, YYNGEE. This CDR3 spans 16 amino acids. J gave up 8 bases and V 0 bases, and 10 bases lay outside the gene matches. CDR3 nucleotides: TGTGCCAGCAGCGTAGCGGTTGGACAGGGGGTTGGCGGCTACACCTTC. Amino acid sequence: CASSVAVGQGVGGYTF.

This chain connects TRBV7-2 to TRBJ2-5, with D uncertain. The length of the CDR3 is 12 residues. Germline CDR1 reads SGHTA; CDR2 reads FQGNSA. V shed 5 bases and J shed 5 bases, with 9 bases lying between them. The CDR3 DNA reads TGTGCCAGCAGCACCCGTCGCGAGACCCAGTACTTC. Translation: CASSTRRETQYF.

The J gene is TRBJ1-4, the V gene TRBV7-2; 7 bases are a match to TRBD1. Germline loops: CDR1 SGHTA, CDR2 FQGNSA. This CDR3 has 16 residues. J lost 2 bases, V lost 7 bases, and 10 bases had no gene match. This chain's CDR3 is CASTVTGWQTNEKLFF. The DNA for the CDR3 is TGTGCCAGCACCGTGACAGGGTGGCAGACTAATGAAAAACTGTTTTTT.

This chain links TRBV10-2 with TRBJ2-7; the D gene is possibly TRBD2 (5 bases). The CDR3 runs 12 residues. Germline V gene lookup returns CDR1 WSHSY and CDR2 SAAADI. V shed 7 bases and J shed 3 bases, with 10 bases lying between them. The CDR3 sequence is CASTGGGYEQYF. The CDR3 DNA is TGCGCCAGCACCGGCGGAGGCTACGAGCAGTACTTC.

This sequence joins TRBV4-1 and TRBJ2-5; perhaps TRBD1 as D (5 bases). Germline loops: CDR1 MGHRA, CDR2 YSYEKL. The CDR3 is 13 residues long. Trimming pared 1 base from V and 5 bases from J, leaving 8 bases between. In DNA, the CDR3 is TGCGCCAGCAGCCAAGGACACAGGGAGACCCAGTACTTC. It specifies CASSQGHRETQYF.

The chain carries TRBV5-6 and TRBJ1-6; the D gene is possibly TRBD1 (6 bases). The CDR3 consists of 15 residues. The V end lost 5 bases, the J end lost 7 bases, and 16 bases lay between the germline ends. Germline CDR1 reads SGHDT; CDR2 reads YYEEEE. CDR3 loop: CASRYRTALNSPLHF. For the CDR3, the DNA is TGTGCCAGCAGGTACCGGACAGCTCTGAATTCACCCCTCCACTTT.

The CDR3 DNA reads as TGCGCCAGCAGCTTGGCCGGGACAGCTTCCAATGAGCAGTTCTTC. Translation gives CASSLAGTASNEQFF. The rearrangement links TRBV5-1 to TRBJ2-1; 7 positions agree with TRBD1. In germline, CDR1 is SGHRS, CDR2 YFSETQ. The CDR3 extends over 15 amino acids. J gave up 6 bases and V 0 bases, and 6 bases lay outside the gene matches.

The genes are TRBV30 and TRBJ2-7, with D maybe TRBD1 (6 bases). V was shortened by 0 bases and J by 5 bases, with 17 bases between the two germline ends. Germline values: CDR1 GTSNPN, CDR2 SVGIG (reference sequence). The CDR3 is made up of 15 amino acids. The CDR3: CAWSVRGRGLNEQYF. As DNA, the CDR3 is TGTGCCTGGAGTGTACGGGGCAGGGGTCTCAACGAGCAGTACTTC.

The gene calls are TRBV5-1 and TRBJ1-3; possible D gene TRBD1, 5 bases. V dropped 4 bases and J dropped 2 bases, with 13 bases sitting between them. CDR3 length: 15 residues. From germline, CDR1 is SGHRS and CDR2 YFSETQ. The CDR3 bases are TGCGCCAGCAGCCTCCCGGACACGGCTGGAAACACCATATATTTT. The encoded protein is CASSLPDTAGNTIYF. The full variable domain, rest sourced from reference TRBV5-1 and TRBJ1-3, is KAGVTQTPRYLIKTRGQQVTLSCSPISGHRSVSWYQQTPGQGLQFLFEYFSETQRNKGNFPGRFSGRQFSNSRSEMNVSTLELGDSALYLCASSLPDTAGNTIYFGEGSWLTVV.

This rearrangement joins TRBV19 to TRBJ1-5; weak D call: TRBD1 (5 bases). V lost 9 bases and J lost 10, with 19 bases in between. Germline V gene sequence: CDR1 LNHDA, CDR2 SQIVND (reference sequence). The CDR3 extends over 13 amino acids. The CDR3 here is CASVGQSSSPQHF. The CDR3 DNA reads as TGTGCCAGCGTAGGACAAAGTTCCTCACCCCAGCATTTT. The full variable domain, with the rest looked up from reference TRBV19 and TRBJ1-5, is DGGITQSPKYLFRKEGQNVTLSCEQNLNHDAMYWYRQDPGQGLRLIYYSQIVNDFQKGDIAEGYSVSREKKESFPLTVTSAQKNPTAFYLCASVGQSSSPQHFGDGTRLSIL.

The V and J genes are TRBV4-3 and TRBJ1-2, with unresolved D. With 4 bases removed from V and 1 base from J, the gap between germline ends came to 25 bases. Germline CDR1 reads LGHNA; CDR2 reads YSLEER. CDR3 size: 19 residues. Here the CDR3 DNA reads TGCGCCAGCAGCCGCCTTTTGGTCGCAGATACACCTCTTAACTATGGCTACACCTTC. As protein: CASSRLLVADTPLNYGYTF.

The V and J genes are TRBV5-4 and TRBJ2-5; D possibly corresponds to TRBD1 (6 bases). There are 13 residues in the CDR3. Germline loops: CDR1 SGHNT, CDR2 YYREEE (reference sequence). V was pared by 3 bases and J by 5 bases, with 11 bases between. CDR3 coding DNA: TGTGCCAGCAGCTGGACCCAGGGGGAGACCCAGTACTTC. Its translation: CASSWTQGETQYF.

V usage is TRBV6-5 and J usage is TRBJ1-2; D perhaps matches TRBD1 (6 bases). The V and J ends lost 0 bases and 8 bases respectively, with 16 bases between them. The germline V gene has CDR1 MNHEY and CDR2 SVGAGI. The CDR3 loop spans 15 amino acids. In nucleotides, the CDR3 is TGTGCCAGCAGTTACTCTAGGGGGTCGGGTTTCGGCTACACCTTC. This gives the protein CASSYSRGSGFGYTF.

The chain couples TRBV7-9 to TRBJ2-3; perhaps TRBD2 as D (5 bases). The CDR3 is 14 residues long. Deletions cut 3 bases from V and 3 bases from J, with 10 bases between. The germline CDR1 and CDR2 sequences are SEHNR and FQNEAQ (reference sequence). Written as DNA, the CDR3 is TGTGCCAGCAGCTTGGGAGTTGTAACAGATACGCAGTATTTT. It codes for CASSLGVVTDTQYF.